Following are 30 T cell receptor beta chains from one sample sequenced in a study of blood T cell repertoires in COVID-19. The data were produced by immunoSEQ multiplex PCR, yet TCRdb's version contains in-frame clones alone and is incomplete. This repertoire shows about 210,000 clones, about 84% found once; its top ten account for roughly 5.9%. Source material: PBMCs or T cells enriched from blood (not recorded which). The source of these receptors is a man aged 35 to 55 with acute COVID-19.

This chain joins TRBV4-3 and TRBJ2-3, with 7 bases that match TRBD2. CDR3 length: 15 amino acids. Trimming cost V 0 bases and J 10 bases; bases outside gene matches: 10. Germline loops: CDR1 LGHNA, CDR2 YSLEER. The CDR3 loop is CASSQELQREAAQYF. The CDR3 bases are TGCGCCAGCAGCCAAGAATTACAGCGGGAAGCGGCGCAGTATTTT.

The chain links TRBV4-1 to TRBJ2-2; TRBD1 matches 7 bases. Trimming took 5 bases from V and 7 from J; bases not matched to a gene: 10. Germline V gene data show CDR1 as MGHRA and CDR2 as YSYEKL. The CDR3 spans 15 residues. The CDR3 here is CASSASDRDGGELFF. The CDR3 nucleotides read TGCGCCAGCAGCGCATCCGACAGGGATGGCGGGGAGCTGTTTTTT.

The genes are TRBV10-3 and TRBJ1-1, with TRBD1 matching 7 bases. The V and J ends lost 3 bases and 0 bases, in that order; junction bases with no gene match: 4. Per germline, CDR1 ENHRY and CDR2 SYGVKD. The CDR3 consists of 15 residues. CDR3 sequence: CAISDDRVMNTEAFF. The DNA of the CDR3 is TGTGCCATCAGTGATGACAGGGTAATGAACACTGAAGCTTTCTTT.

The chain recombines TRBV7-9 with TRBJ1-2; 7 positions match TRBD1. The J segment lost 6 bases and the V segment lost 3 bases, leaving 7 bases of the junction unmatched. Germline lookup yields CDR1 SEHNR and CDR2 FQNEAQ (reference sequence). This CDR3 is 14 amino acids long. The CDR3 bases are TGTGCCAGCAGCTTTGGCAGGGGGGTGGATGGCTACACCTTC. This gives the protein CASSFGRGVDGYTF.

This chain links TRBV6-5 with TRBJ1-2, with D possibly being TRBD1 (5 bases). This CDR3 is 13 amino acids long. Trimming removed 8 bases at V and 3 bases at J, with 13 bases between. Germline CDR1 is MNHEY and CDR2 is SVGAGI. The CDR3 region has the DNA TGTGCCAGCCGGGCGGGAGGGGACTATGGCTACACCTTC. Its translation: CASRAGGDYGYTF.

This clone was recorded only once. J is TRBJ2-7 and V is TRBV24-1; TRBD2 matches 8 bases. CDR1 is KGHDR and CDR2 is SFDVKD in the germline V gene. J gave up 1 base and V 4 bases, and 2 bases lay outside the gene matches. The CDR3 has 14 residues. The CDR3 nucleotides are TGTGCCACCAGTGAAAGCGGGAGATCCTACGAGCAGTACTTC. Its translation is CATSESGRSYEQYF.

V is TRBV12-5 and J is TRBJ2-7, with TRBD1 matching 8 bases. Looked up from germline, CDR1 is LGHNT and CDR2 is FRNRAP. CDR3 length: 13 amino acids. V trimming: 6 bases; J trimming: 5 bases; junction bases outside the gene matches: 6. The CDR3 spells CASGRDRGHEQYF. CDR3 coding DNA: TGTGCTAGTGGCCGAGACAGGGGACACGAGCAGTACTTC.

The chain uses TRBV6-1 and TRBJ2-7, with a possible D match to TRBD2 (6 bases). Germline CDR1 is MNHNS and CDR2 is SASEGT. V was pared by 2 bases and J by 3 bases, with 14 bases between. The CDR3 consists of 15 residues. Here the CDR3 DNA reads TGTGCCAGCAGTGAATGGGACTTACCACTCTACGAGCAGTACTTC. It translates to CASSEWDLPLYEQYF.

A few counts support this clone. The CDR3 sequence is CASSLSGSRDTQYF. In nucleotides, the CDR3 is TGTGCCAGCAGCTTAAGTGGGAGCCGAGATACGCAGTATTTT. The gene calls are TRBV7-3 and TRBJ2-3; D is possibly TRBD2 (5 bases). The V gene's germline CDR1 is SGHTA and CDR2 FQGTGA. V was clipped by 1 base and J by 5 bases, with 10 bases between them. The CDR3 runs to 14 residues.

This chain links TRBV11-2 with TRBJ1-2; D might be TRBD1 (5 bases). This CDR3 is 13 amino acids long. The V end lost 1 base, the J end lost 5 bases, and 8 bases lay between the germline ends. Germline values: CDR1 SGHAT, CDR2 FQNNGV. CDR3 DNA sequence: TGTGCCAGCAGCTTAGGCGGGGGATATGGCTACACCTTC. Its protein is CASSLGGGYGYTF.

The V call is TRBV25-1, the J call TRBJ2-3; tentative D call: TRBD2 (5 bases). The V end lost 2 bases, the J end lost 2 bases, and 8 bases lay between the germline ends. The CDR3 has 14 residues. Germline V lookup: CDR1 MGHDK, CDR2 SYGVNS. CDR3 coding DNA: TGTGCCAGCAGTGAAAGCGGTTACACAGATACGCAGTATTTT. It yields the protein CASSESGYTDTQYF.

V gene TRBV28 combines with J gene TRBJ1-4, with TRBD1 matching 8 bases. Germline assignment: CDR1 MDHEN and CDR2 SYDVKM. V shed 3 bases, J shed 6 bases, and the junction held 6 bases outside the gene matches. This CDR3 contains 15 residues. The DNA for the CDR3 is TGTGCCAGCAGTTTGGCTGGACAGGGCGATGAAAAACTGTTTTTT. Its protein is CASSLAGQGDEKLFF. The entire variable domain, with the rest obtained from reference TRBV28 and TRBJ1-4, is as follows: DVKVTQSSRYLVKRTGEKVFLECVQDMDHENMFWYRQDPGLGLRLIYFSYDVKMKEKGDIPEGYSVSREKKERFSLILESASTNQTSMYLCASSLAGQGDEKLFFGSGTQLSVL.

The gene calls are TRBV18 and TRBJ1-2; 12 bases are shared with TRBD1. The CDR3 is 17 residues long. Germline CDR1 and CDR2: KGHSH and LQKENI. V lost 2 bases to trimming and J lost 8 bases; unmatched junction nucleotides: 12. Here the CDR3 reads CASSPGGQGALSRGYTF. The CDR3 DNA reads as TGTGCCAGCTCACCAGGGGGACAGGGGGCCCTATCCCGGGGCTACACCTTC.

V usage is TRBV7-8 and J usage is TRBJ1-1, with D uncertain. The CDR3 runs 14 residues. V was clipped by 2 bases and J by 3 bases, with 10 bases between them. In germline, CDR1 is SGHVS, CDR2 FQNEAQ. Here the CDR3 reads CASSLFRGDTEAFF. The DNA of the CDR3 is TGTGCCAGCAGCTTATTTAGAGGAGACACTGAAGCTTTCTTT.

The chain recombines TRBV9 with TRBJ2-2; the D gene is possibly TRBD1 (5 bases). The CDR3 has 16 amino acids. Germline-derived CDR1 and CDR2 are SGDLS and YYNGEE. V dropped 0 bases and J dropped 2 bases, with 11 bases sitting between them. CDR3 protein: CASSVGGSPNTGELFF. The CDR3 DNA is TGTGCCAGCAGCGTAGGGGGCAGCCCCAACACCGGGGAGCTGTTTTTT. Filled out from reference TRBV9 and TRBJ2-2, the complete variable domain reads DSGVTQTPKHLITATGQRVTLRCSPRSGDLSVYWYQQSLDQGLQFLIQYYNGEERAKGNILERFSAQQFPDLHSELNLSSLELGDSALYFCASSVGGSPNTGELFFGEGSRLTVL.

J is TRBJ1-4 and V is TRBV28, with TRBD1 identical over 7 bases. Germline V lookup: CDR1 MDHEN, CDR2 SYDVKM. CDR3 length: 15 amino acids. J lost 5 bases, V lost 4 bases, and 7 bases had no gene match. CDR3 residues: CASSWRTGNNEKLFF. CDR3 nucleotide sequence: TGTGCCAGCAGTTGGCGGACAGGCAACAATGAAAAACTGTTTTTT.

In this sample, this clone turned up many times. The chain joins TRBV20-1 to TRBJ2-7; 7 bases map to TRBD1. CDR1 DFQATT and CDR2 SNEGSKA come from the germline V gene (reference sequence). The CDR3 totals 16 residues. V shed 3 bases and J 3 bases; nucleotides not matched to a gene: 14. The CDR3 here is CSASNAKGTESYEQYF. CDR3 in DNA: TGCAGTGCTAGTAACGCAAAAGGGACAGAGAGCTACGAGCAGTACTTC.

The chain is built from TRBV12-3 or TRBV12-4 and TRBJ1-1; no definite D call. CDR3 length: 12 residues. Trimming shortened V by 8 bases and J by 4 bases, and 11 bases separated the two germline ends. Here the CDR3 DNA reads TGTGCCAGCGTTAGGTCTAGCACTGAAGCTTTCTTT. Translated, it gives CASVRSSTEAFF.

This clone was observed a few times. The rearrangement joins TRBV10-3 to TRBJ1-2, with D perhaps TRBD1 (5 bases). The CDR3 spans 14 residues. The V gene's germline CDR1 is ENHRY and CDR2 SYGVKD. V gave up 5 bases and J gave up 4 bases, with 14 bases separating them. In nucleotides, the CDR3 is TGTGCCATCAGTACAGGTTCTTGGTTCTATGGCTACACCTTC. Translation: CAISTGSWFYGYTF.

The chain carries TRBV11-2 and TRBJ2-1; 13 bases fit TRBD2. The CDR3 spans 17 residues. The germline V gene has CDR1 SGHAT and CDR2 FQNNGV. The V segment lost 1 base and the J segment 6 bases; nucleotides outside the gene matches: 6. This CDR3 reads CASSLGVGLAGINEQFF. CDR3 nucleotide sequence: TGTGCCAGCAGCTTAGGGGTGGGACTAGCGGGGATCAATGAGCAGTTCTTC.

This chain connects TRBV6-5 to TRBJ2-1; 11 bases are a match to TRBD2. Germline CDR1 MNHEY, CDR2 SVGAGI. Trimming cost V 9 bases and J 7 bases; bases outside gene matches: 8. The CDR3 is 14 amino acids. This CDR3 is CASVSGRAKNEQFF. The CDR3 DNA reads as TGTGCCAGTGTTAGCGGGAGGGCCAAAAATGAGCAGTTCTTC.

The V call is TRBV7-3, the J call TRBJ2-1, with D maybe TRBD2 (6 bases). V gave up 4 bases and J gave up 6 bases, with 16 bases separating them. Germline-derived CDR1 and CDR2 are SGHTA and FQGTGA. The CDR3 length is 15 residues. The CDR3 loop reads CASSSVDSGRNEQFF. The CDR3 nucleotides read TGTGCCAGCAGCTCCGTAGATAGCGGTCGCAATGAGCAGTTCTTC.

The V and J genes are TRBV5-1 and TRBJ2-2, with TRBD2 matching over 7 bases. V was clipped by 4 bases and J by 0 bases; unmatched bases: 6. Germline V gene data show CDR1 as SGHRS and CDR2 as YFSETQ. This CDR3 region has 16 residues. The chain's CDR3 is CASSPGGVANTGELFF. The CDR3 DNA reads TGCGCCAGCAGCCCTGGGGGGGTTGCGAACACCGGGGAGCTGTTTTTT.

This rearrangement joins TRBV9 to TRBJ1-2; 12 nucleotides align to TRBD1. The CDR3 consists of 16 residues. The germline gives CDR1 SGDLS, CDR2 YYNGEE. V lost 0 bases and J lost 5; bases outside the gene matches: 5. The CDR3 loop is CASSVGGGQGAYGYTF. For the CDR3, the DNA is TGTGCCAGCAGCGTAGGAGGGGGACAGGGGGCGTATGGCTACACCTTC.

This chain links TRBV28 with TRBJ1-5; 10 bases match TRBD1. The germline V gene encodes CDR1 MDHEN and CDR2 SYDVKM. V dropped 2 bases and J dropped 5; count of bases not matched to a gene: 0. This CDR3 spans 14 amino acids. CDR3 in DNA: TGTGCCAGCAGTTTAGGGACAGGGGATCAGCCCCAGCATTTT. Its translation is CASSLGTGDQPQHF.

The gene calls are TRBV4-1 and TRBJ1-3, with unresolved D. V was cut by 4 bases and J by 0 bases, with 10 bases left in between. Germline V gene lookup returns CDR1 MGHRA and CDR2 YSYEKL. This CDR3 region has 15 residues. The CDR3 region has the DNA TGCGCCAGCAGCCCACCCCCGGGCTCTGGAAACACCATATATTTT. Protein: CASSPPPGSGNTIYF.

This clone was seen once. The chain carries TRBV9 and TRBJ2-1, with a tentative D call TRBD2 (5 bases). Germline lookup yields CDR1 SGDLS and CDR2 YYNGEE. V lost 3 bases, J lost 9 bases, and 22 bases lay in between. The CDR3 sequence is 16 residues long. The CDR3 reads CASSARAETRRVEQFF. CDR3 bases: TGTGCCAGCAGCGCTCGAGCCGAAACCCGGCGGGTTGAGCAGTTCTTC.

This rearrangement joins TRBV19 to TRBJ2-7; 9 positions agree with TRBD2. This CDR3 has 14 residues. Unmatched junction bases numbered 2, after V lost 2 bases and J lost 3 bases. CDR1 is LNHDA and CDR2 is SQIVND in the germline V gene (reference sequence). CDR3: CASSILAGNYEQYF. CDR3 coding DNA: TGTGCCAGTAGTATACTAGCGGGAAACTACGAGCAGTACTTC. Drawing the rest from reference TRBV19 and TRBJ2-7, the complete variable domain is DGGITQSPKYLFRKEGQNVTLSCEQNLNHDAMYWYRQDPGQGLRLIYYSQIVNDFQKGDIAEGYSVSREKKESFPLTVTSAQKNPTAFYLCASSILAGNYEQYFGPGTRLTVT.

This clone was detected once. The chain couples TRBV6-5 to TRBJ2-7; the D is unclear. The V and J ends lost 7 bases and 4 bases respectively, with 8 bases between them. Germline lookup yields CDR1 MNHEY and CDR2 SVGAGI. CDR3 size: 11 residues. In nucleotides, the CDR3 is TGTGCCAGCATCGACAATTACGAGCAGTACTTC. Protein: CASIDNYEQYF.

The rearrangement links TRBV9 to TRBJ2-2; D is possibly TRBD2 (6 bases). The V end lost 2 bases, the J end lost 1 base, and 15 bases lay between the germline ends. Germline V CDR1 and CDR2: SGDLS, YYNGEE. The CDR3 contains 17 residues. The DNA of the CDR3 is TGTGCCAGCAGCGTGGGACTCGGCGCGGGGAACACCGGGGAGCTGTTTTTT. It specifies CASSVGLGAGNTGELFF.